This entry lists 16 T cell receptor beta chains sequenced from one sample in a study of blood T cell repertoires in COVID-19. Using immunoSEQ multiplex PCR, the repertoire was profiled, and TCRdb retains in-frame clones only, with some absent. The repertoire holds some 150,000 clones, with around 84% as singletons. Input material: peripheral blood. The receptors here all came from a man between 65 and 80 years old with acute or convalescent COVID-19.

This chain links TRBV7-9 with TRBJ2-7, with TRBD2 matching over 12 bases. The V and J ends lost 6 bases and 3 bases, in that order; junction bases with no gene match: 6. CDR1 and CDR2 from the germline V gene are SEHNR and FQNEAQ (reference sequence). The CDR3 extends over 15 amino acids. This CDR3 reads CASSAPLAGGYEQYF. The CDR3 region has the DNA TGTGCCAGCAGTGCCCCACTAGCGGGAGGCTACGAGCAGTACTTC.

The sample holds a few counts of this clone. The rearrangement uses TRBV10-3 and TRBJ2-7, with a weak D call TRBD2 (7 bases). This CDR3 region has 17 residues. V was clipped by 3 bases and J by 0 bases, with 18 bases between them. Germline loops: CDR1 ENHRY, CDR2 SYGVKD. CDR3 in DNA: TGTGCCATCAGTGACTCCCGGGGGGCGGGCCACTCCTACGAGCAGTACTTC. This sequence encodes CAISDSRGAGHSYEQYF.

This clone appeared a single time. The V gene is TRBV28, the J gene TRBJ2-5; 8 bases map to TRBD2. This CDR3 has 16 residues. Germline assignment: CDR1 MDHEN and CDR2 SYDVKM. V lost 10 bases and J lost 6; bases outside the gene matches: 19. The CDR3 here is CATLTPSGRVGKTQYF. CDR3 bases: TGTGCCACCCTCACCCCCAGCGGGAGAGTCGGAAAGACCCAGTACTTC. Drawing the rest from reference TRBV28 and TRBJ2-5, the complete variable domain is DVKVTQSSRYLVKRTGEKVFLECVQDMDHENMFWYRQDPGLGLRLIYFSYDVKMKEKGDIPEGYSVSREKKERFSLILESASTNQTSMYLCATLTPSGRVGKTQYFGPGTRLLVL.

The rearrangement joins TRBV6-1 to TRBJ2-2; 7 bases fit TRBD1. Germline trimming cut 2 bases from V and 13 bases from J; bases unmatched to any gene: 7. The CDR3 runs to 13 residues. Germline CDR1 and CDR2: MNHNS and SASEGT. The CDR3 region is CASSELQGLLLFF. The CDR3 DNA is TGTGCCAGCAGTGAACTACAGGGGCTATTGCTGTTTTTT.

The rearrangement joins TRBV5-1 to TRBJ2-2, with 12 bases fitting TRBD2. Germline loops: CDR1 SGHRS, CDR2 YFSETQ. Losses at the gene ends were 8 bases for V and 7 bases for J; bases not matched to a gene: 6. The CDR3 length is 14 residues. The DNA of the CDR3 is TGCGCCAGTCAACTAGCGGGAGGTCTCGGGGAGCTGTTTTTT. This codes for CASQLAGGLGELFF.

V is TRBV5-1 and J is TRBJ2-5; 8 bases are shared with TRBD1. The CDR3 consists of 16 residues. V lost 0 bases to trimming and J lost 2 bases; unmatched junction nucleotides: 6. Germline-derived CDR1 and CDR2 are SGHRS and YFSETQ. The CDR3 coding sequence is TGCGCCAGCAGCTTGGTAGGGACAGGAGTACAAGAGACCCAGTACTTC. Translation gives CASSLVGTGVQETQYF.

The chain is built from TRBV28 and TRBJ1-6; no definite D call. CDR3 length equals 12 residues. The V gene's germline CDR1 is MDHEN and CDR2 SYDVKM. V was clipped by 2 bases and J by 13 bases, with 9 bases between them. Written as DNA, the CDR3 is TGTGCCAGCAGTTTACGGTCCGCCCCCCTCCACTTT. As protein: CASSLRSAPLHF.

The gene calls are TRBV2 and TRBJ2-5; TRBD2 agrees at 7 bases. J gave up 7 bases and V 6 bases, and 14 bases lay outside the gene matches. CDR3 length: 15 amino acids. The germline gives CDR1 SNHLY, CDR2 FYNNEI. The CDR3 bases are TGTGCCAGCAGGCCCGGACTAGGTTTTTTGGGGACCCAGTACTTC. Its protein product is CASRPGLGFLGTQYF. Using reference TRBV2 and TRBJ2-5 for the parts outside the CDR3, the full variable domain is EPEVTQTPSHQVTQMGQEVILRCVPISNHLYFYWYRQILGQKVEFLVSFYNNEISEKSEIFDDQFSVERPDGSNFTLKIRSTKLEDSAMYFCASRPGLGFLGTQYFGPGTRLLVL.

This chain connects TRBV28 to TRBJ1-2; 10 positions match TRBD1. The CDR3 is made up of 14 amino acids. Unmatched junction bases numbered 7, after V lost 5 bases and J lost 7 bases. Germline V gives CDR1 MDHEN, CDR2 SYDVKM. The CDR3, as DNA: TGTGCCAGCAGTCCGAGACAGGGGGCCAGTGGCTACACCTTC. Encoded protein: CASSPRQGASGYTF.

The rearrangement uses TRBV5-6 and TRBJ2-7, with 7 bases fitting TRBD2. The V segment lost 4 bases and the J segment 6 bases; nucleotides outside the gene matches: 4. The length of the CDR3 is 12 residues. Germline V gene data show CDR1 as SGHDT and CDR2 as YYEEEE. CDR3 in amino acids: CASSVGTIEQYF. CDR3 sequence (DNA): TGTGCCAGCAGCGTTGGGACTATCGAGCAGTACTTC. The full variable domain, completed using reference TRBV5-6 and TRBJ2-7, is DAGVTQSPTHLIKTRGQQVTLRCSPKSGHDTVSWYQQALGQGPQFIFQYYEEEERQRGNFPDRFSGHQFPNYSSELNVNALLLGDSALYLCASSVGTIEQYFGPGTRLTVT.

This rearrangement joins TRBV10-3 to TRBJ2-7; unclear D gene. CDR1 and CDR2 (germline): ENHRY, SYGVKD. The CDR3 is 11 amino acids. V was trimmed by 6 bases and J by 3 bases, leaving 6 bases between them. The CDR3: CAISVGYEQYF. Here the CDR3 DNA reads TGTGCCATCAGCGTCGGCTACGAGCAGTACTTC.

The rearrangement joins TRBV7-2 to TRBJ2-7, with TRBD1 matching 10 bases. The germline CDR1 and CDR2 sequences are SGHTA and FQGNSA. Trimming cost V 3 bases and J 6 bases; bases outside gene matches: 5. This CDR3 is built from 14 residues. DNA for the CDR3: TGTGCCAGCAGCTTTTACGGGACAGGGGCCGAGCAGTACTTC. Its translation: CASSFYGTGAEQYF.

V usage is TRBV5-8 and J usage is TRBJ1-6, with D hard to call. Germline V gene lookup returns CDR1 SGHTS and CDR2 YDEGEE. This CDR3 comprises 15 residues. V lost 1 base and J lost 7, with 12 bases in between. CDR3 in DNA: TGTGCCAGCAGCTTGATGAGGGATGGAAATTCACCCCTCCACTTT. Translated, it gives CASSLMRDGNSPLHF.

This clone was seen more than once but under ten times. The chain has TRBV19 and TRBJ1-5, with TRBD1 as a possible D gene (5 bases). CDR1 LNHDA and CDR2 SQIVND come from the germline V gene (reference sequence). The V end was cut by 3 bases, the J end by 2 bases, with 11 bases between. CDR3 length: 15 residues. CDR3 nucleotides: TGTGCCAGTAGTATCGACAGTTTCCGCAATCAGCCCCAGCATTTT. Its translation is CASSIDSFRNQPQHF.

As for this clone: Relative to the germline gene, one junction end is altered; a read error may explain this. The chain employs TRBV19 and TRBJ1-1; TRBD1 agrees at 8 bases. This CDR3 contains 15 residues. Germline V gene sequence: CDR1 LNHDA, CDR2 SQIVND (reference sequence). CDR3 DNA: TGTGCCAGTAAAGACAGGGGTGGGAAGAACGCTGAAGCTTTCTTT. Its translation is CASKDRGGKNAEAFF. Looking up the rest from reference TRBV19 and TRBJ1-1 gives the full variable domain: DGGITQSPKYLFRKEGQNVTLSCEQNLNHDAMYWYRQDPGQGLRLIYYSQIVNDFQKGDIAEGYSVSREKKESFPLTVTSAQKNPTAFYLCASKDRGGKNAEAFFGQGTRLTVV.

This rearrangement joins TRBV27 to TRBJ1-5; D not resolved. CDR1 is MNHEY and CDR2 is SMNVEV in the germline V gene (reference sequence). CDR3 size: 14 residues. Trimming took off 9 bases at V and 3 bases at J, with 15 bases between the two ends. Here the CDR3 DNA reads TGTGCCAGTGGACTCCTAGCCAACAATCAGCCCCAGCATTTT. Translation gives CASGLLANNQPQHF.